These T cell receptor beta chains were read from a single sample in a study of blood T cell repertoires in COVID-19. Generated by immunoSEQ multiplex PCR, the TCRdb table keeps only in-frame clones and is missing some. The sample consists of 200,000 to 250,000 clones, around four fifths of them appearing once. The sample was peripheral blood. The source is a woman aged 55-69 years with active or convalescent COVID-19. CDR3s include the opening cysteine and the closing phenylalanine or tryptophan. A D gene is named only where the DNA matches it firmly. Some rows have no size entry. The others give once, few or many, or a class for an expanded clone.

TRBJ2-1	TRBV19	TRBD1	14	.	CASRQGGSYNEQFF	TGTGCCAGTCGACAGGGGGGATCCTACAATGAGCAGTTCTTC
TRBJ1-5	TRBV4-1	.	16	.	CASSQVDSLSNQPQHF	TGCGCCAGCAGCCAAGTAGACAGTTTGTCCAATCAGCCCCAGCATTTT
TRBJ1-4	TRBV7-8	.	18	once	CASSYKQTQQGLSEKLFF	TGTGCCAGCAGCTATAAACAAACTCAACAGGGTTTAAGCGAAAAACTGTTTTTT
TRBJ2-5	TRBV7-8	TRBD2	16	.	CASSPREGGVSETQYF	TGTGCCAGCAGCCCTAGGGAGGGCGGGGTGTCGGAGACCCAGTACTTC
TRBJ2-1	TRBV2	TRBD2	15	.	CASSDWGLAGVEQFF	TGTGCCAGCAGTGACTGGGGACTAGCGGGGGTTGAGCAGTTCTTC
TRBJ1-1	TRBV24-1	TRBD1	17	many	CATSDSRTGIGDTEAFF	TGTGCCACCAGTGATTCCAGGACAGGGATCGGGGACACTGAAGCTTTCTTT
TRBJ2-3	TRBV19	TRBD2	15	.	CASTTSALSTDTQYF	TGTGCCAGTACCACTAGCGCCCTTAGCACAGATACGCAGTATTTT
TRBJ2-5	TRBV5-1	TRBD2	15	.	CASSQLAGGGETQYF	TGCGCCAGCAGCCAACTAGCGGGGGGCGGAGAGACCCAGTACTTC
TRBJ2-3	TRBV7-3	TRBD1	16	.	CASSPRGGGFTDTQYF	TGTGCCAGCAGCCCCCGAGGGGGCGGATTCACAGATACGCAGTATTTT
TRBJ2-2	TRBV11-2	.	14	.	CASSLDRNTGELFF	TGTGCCAGCAGCTTAGATCGTAACACCGGGGAGCTGTTTTTT
TRBJ2-1	TRBV29-1	TRBD1	12	.	CSAGTGGAGQFF	TGCAGCGCCGGGACAGGGGGCGCGGGGCAGTTCTTC